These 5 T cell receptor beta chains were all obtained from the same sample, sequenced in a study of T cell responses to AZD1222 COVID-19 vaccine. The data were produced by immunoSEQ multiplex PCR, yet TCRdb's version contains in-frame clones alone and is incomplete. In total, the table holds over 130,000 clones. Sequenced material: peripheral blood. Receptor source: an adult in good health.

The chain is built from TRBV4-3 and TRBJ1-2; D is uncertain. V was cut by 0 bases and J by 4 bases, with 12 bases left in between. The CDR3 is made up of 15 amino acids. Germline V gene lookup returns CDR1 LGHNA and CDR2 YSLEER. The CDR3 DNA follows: TGCGCCAGCAGCCAAGAGGATAGTGGGGTCTATGGCTACACCTTC. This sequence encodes CASSQEDSGVYGYTF.

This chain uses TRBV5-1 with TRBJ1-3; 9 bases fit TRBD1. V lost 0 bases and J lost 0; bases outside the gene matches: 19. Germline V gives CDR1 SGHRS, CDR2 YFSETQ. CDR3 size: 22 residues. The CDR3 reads CASSLGPRTGVEYHLSGNTIYF. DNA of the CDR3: TGCGCCAGCAGCTTGGGTCCCCGGACAGGGGTGGAATATCACCTCTCTGGAAACACCATATATTTT.

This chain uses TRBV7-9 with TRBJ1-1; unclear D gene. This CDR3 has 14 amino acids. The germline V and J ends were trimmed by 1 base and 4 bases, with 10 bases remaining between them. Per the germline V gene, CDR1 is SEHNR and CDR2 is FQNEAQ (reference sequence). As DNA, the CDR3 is TGTGCCAGCAGCTTAGACGGAGGGATCACTGAAGCTTTCTTT. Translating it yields CASSLDGGITEAFF.

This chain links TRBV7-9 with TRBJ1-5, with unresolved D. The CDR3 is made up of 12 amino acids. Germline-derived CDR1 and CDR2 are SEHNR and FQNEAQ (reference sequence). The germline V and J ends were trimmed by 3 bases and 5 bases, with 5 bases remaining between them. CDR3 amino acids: CASSFGYQPQHF. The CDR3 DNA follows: TGTGCCAGCAGCTTTGGGTATCAGCCCCAGCATTTT.

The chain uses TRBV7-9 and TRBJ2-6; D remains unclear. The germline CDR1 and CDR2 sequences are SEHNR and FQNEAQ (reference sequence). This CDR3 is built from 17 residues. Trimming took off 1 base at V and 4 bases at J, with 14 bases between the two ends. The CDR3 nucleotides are TGTGCCAGCAGCTTAGAGGTTCGACCCTGGGGGGCCAACGTCCTGACTTTC. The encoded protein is CASSLEVRPWGANVLTF.